Sequencing of this TCR beta chain was carried out in a study of technical replicates of blood from a few donors. The CDR3 runs to 17 residues. The germline V gene has CDR1 LNHDA and CDR2 SQIVND (reference sequence). V lost 4 bases to trimming and J lost 4 bases; unmatched junction nucleotides: 13. Method: immunoSEQ multiplex PCR; TCRdb's copy keeps in-frame clones and lacks some. The sample comprises some 70,000 clones, roughly nine tenths of which are singletons, and around 0.37% rests with the top ten. The source of this sequence is a human donor in good health. The rearrangement links TRBV19 to TRBJ1-3, with 7 bases matching TRBD1. Sequenced input: T cells isolated from PBMCs. CDR3 residues: CASSTALQGMGGNTIYF. In DNA form, the CDR3 reads TGTGCCAGTAGTACCGCCCTACAGGGGATGGGAGGAAACACCATATATTTT.